These 16 T cell receptor beta chains came from one sample sequenced in a study of blood T cell repertoires in COVID-19. TCRdb keeps only in-frame clones here, not all; method: immunoSEQ multiplex PCR. The sample contains approximately 300,000 clones, approximately 90% of which appear only once. Sequencing input: peripheral blood. The receptor source for this set is a woman in her thirties or forties with acute or convalescent COVID-19.

The gene calls are TRBV7-2 and TRBJ1-5; 7 bases line up with TRBD1. Germline CDR1 and CDR2: SGHTA and FQGNSA. The CDR3 spans 15 residues. The V segment lost 4 bases and the J segment 3 bases; nucleotides outside the gene matches: 6. CDR3 sequence reads: CASSSRTGNNQPQHF. Written as DNA, the CDR3 is TGTGCCAGCAGCTCCAGGACAGGCAACAATCAGCCCCAGCATTTT.

The DNA for the CDR3 is TGTGCCAGCAGCGTCGGGACAGGTCCTGCTAACTATGGCTACACCTTC. This encodes CASSVGTGPANYGYTF. The chain combines TRBV13 with TRBJ1-2, with 8 bases identical to TRBD1. This CDR3 is built from 16 residues. Germline V gene data show CDR1 as PRHDT and CDR2 as FYEKMQ (reference sequence). V was clipped by 5 bases and J by 0 bases; unmatched bases: 8.

The J gene is TRBJ1-2, the V gene TRBV18, with D tentatively TRBD1 (6 bases). The CDR3 extends over 14 amino acids. Germline V gives CDR1 KGHSH, CDR2 LQKENI. Trimming removed 3 bases from V and 3 bases from J, with 11 bases in between. DNA of the CDR3: TGTGCCAGCTCACCTAACAGGGCGGACTATGGCTACACCTTC. Translation gives CASSPNRADYGYTF.

The rearrangement uses TRBV5-1 and TRBJ2-1, with TRBD1 matching 8 bases. Germline CDR1 is SGHRS and CDR2 is YFSETQ. The CDR3 loop spans 15 amino acids. Losses at the gene ends were 0 bases for V and 5 bases for J; bases not matched to a gene: 4. The chain's CDR3 is CASSLAGQDNNEQFF. The CDR3 DNA is TGCGCCAGCAGCTTGGCGGGACAGGACAACAATGAGCAGTTCTTC.

This sequence joins TRBV6-5 and TRBJ2-1, with 9 bases fitting TRBD1. This CDR3 has 14 residues. Germline V gene data show CDR1 as MNHEY and CDR2 as SVGAGI. V trimming: 10 bases; J trimming: 4 bases; junction bases outside the gene matches: 8. This chain's CDR3 is CANGPGQGYNEQFF. Written as DNA, the CDR3 is TGTGCCAATGGACCGGGACAGGGTTACAATGAGCAGTTCTTC.

V and J are TRBV29-1 and TRBJ2-2; D call uncertain. V lost 4 bases, J lost 4 bases, and 7 bases lay in between. The CDR3 is made up of 12 amino acids. Germline CDR1 is SQVTM and CDR2 is ANQGSEA. The chain's CDR3 is CSVGASTGELFF. The CDR3 coding sequence is TGCAGCGTTGGGGCCTCCACCGGGGAGCTGTTTTTT.

V is TRBV4-2 and J is TRBJ2-5, with a possible D match to TRBD2 (5 bases). V dropped 0 bases and J dropped 9 bases, with 14 bases sitting between them. The germline V gene has CDR1 LGHNA and CDR2 YNFKEQ. This CDR3 contains 14 residues. In DNA, the CDR3 is TGTGCCAGCAGCCAAGAAAAACAAATCGGGGCCCAGTACTTC. Translation: CASSQEKQIGAQYF.

V and J are TRBV27 and TRBJ1-1, with TRBD1 as a possible D gene (5 bases). The CDR3 covers 14 residues. With 8 bases removed from V and 0 bases from J, the gap between germline ends came to 13 bases. Germline CDR1 is MNHEY and CDR2 is SMNVEV (reference sequence). The CDR3 DNA reads TGTGCCAGCGCCCTCGGGGGTATGAACACTGAAGCTTTCTTT. Translated: CASALGGMNTEAFF.

The chain has TRBV10-3 and TRBJ2-3; no clear D. CDR3 size: 18 residues. The V gene lost 0 bases and the J gene lost 0 bases, with 16 bases spanning the gap. Germline-derived CDR1 and CDR2 are ENHRY and SYGVKD. The CDR3 sequence is CAISESPGLKTSTDTQYF. CDR3 coding DNA: TGTGCCATCAGTGAGTCTCCGGGTCTAAAGACTAGCACAGATACGCAGTATTTT.

In DNA form, the CDR3 reads TGTGCCAGCAGCCAAGAGGAAATAGCCGGGTGGCGGACTAACTATGGCTACACCTTC. The encoded protein is CASSQEEIAGWRTNYGYTF. The V gene is TRBV4-2, the J gene TRBJ1-2; no definite D call. This CDR3 region has 19 residues. V was trimmed by 0 bases and J by 0 bases, leaving 20 bases between them. CDR1 LGHNA and CDR2 YNFKEQ come from the germline V gene.

The CDR3 DNA follows: TGTGCCAGCAGTGAAAATTGGCTTAACTATGGCTACACCTTC. Encoded protein: CASSENWLNYGYTF. This sequence joins TRBV6-1 and TRBJ1-2; D gene uncertain. CDR3 length: 14 residues. The ends were cut back, 2 bases at V and 1 base at J, with 8 bases in the middle. Germline assignment: CDR1 MNHNS and CDR2 SASEGT.

Turning to this clone: The sample carries other DNA sequences with the same CDR3. The J gene is TRBJ2-1, the V gene TRBV19; no clear D. V was pared by 2 bases and J by 3 bases, with 8 bases between. Germline V gene lookup returns CDR1 LNHDA and CDR2 SQIVND (reference sequence). This CDR3 is 14 amino acids long. The CDR3 here is CASSISQHYNEQFF. CDR3 bases: TGTGCCAGTAGTATATCCCAACACTACAATGAGCAGTTCTTC.

The chain employs TRBV4-2 and TRBJ1-3, with D unclear. CDR1 is LGHNA and CDR2 is YNFKEQ in the germline V gene. This CDR3 comprises 14 residues. Trimming removed 4 bases from V and 5 bases from J, with 12 bases in between. The CDR3 region has the DNA TGTGCCAGCAGCCCCAGAATCAGAAGAAACACCATATATTTT. The encoded protein is CASSPRIRRNTIYF.

This chain joins TRBV5-1 and TRBJ2-2; D is perhaps TRBD1 (5 bases). CDR3 size: 17 residues. Trimming removed 0 bases at V and 2 bases at J, with 14 bases between. Germline CDR1 SGHRS, CDR2 YFSETQ. The CDR3 region has the DNA TGCGCCAGCAGCTTGGCCACAGACAGACCTAACACCGGGGAGCTGTTTTTT. Its translation: CASSLATDRPNTGELFF.

The V gene is TRBV18, the J gene TRBJ1-1; the D gene is possibly TRBD1 (5 bases). With 3 bases removed from V and 1 base from J, the gap between germline ends came to 15 bases. Per germline, CDR1 KGHSH and CDR2 LQKENI. This CDR3 region has 16 residues. CDR3 protein: CASSPVSYQGNTEAFF. The CDR3 coding sequence is TGTGCCAGCTCACCCGTTTCATACCAGGGGAACACTGAAGCTTTCTTT.

The chain has TRBV4-1 and TRBJ1-3, with a weak D call TRBD1 (6 bases). Germline V gene lookup returns CDR1 MGHRA and CDR2 YSYEKL. Between the trimmed V and J ends, which lost 2 bases and 0 bases, there was a span of 11 bases. The CDR3 is made up of 16 amino acids. DNA of the CDR3: TGCGCCAGCAGCCAACCGGGACATAGCTCTGGAAACACCATATATTTT. Protein sequence: CASSQPGHSSGNTIYF.